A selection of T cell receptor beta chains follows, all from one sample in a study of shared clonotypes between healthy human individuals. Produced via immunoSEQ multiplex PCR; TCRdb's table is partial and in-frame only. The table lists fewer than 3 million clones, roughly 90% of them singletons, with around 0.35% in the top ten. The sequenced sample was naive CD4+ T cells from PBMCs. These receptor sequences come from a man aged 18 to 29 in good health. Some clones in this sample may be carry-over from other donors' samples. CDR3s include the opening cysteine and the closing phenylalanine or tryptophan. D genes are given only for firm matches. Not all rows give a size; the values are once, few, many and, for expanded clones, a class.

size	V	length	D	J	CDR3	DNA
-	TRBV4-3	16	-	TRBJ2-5	CASSQEGVSGLETQYF	TGCGCCAGCAGCCAAGAGGGGGTCTCGGGGTTGGAGACCCAGTACTTC
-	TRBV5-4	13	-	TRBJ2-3	CASSQGGADTQYF	TGTGCCAGCAGCCAGGGGGGCGCAGATACGCAGTATTTT
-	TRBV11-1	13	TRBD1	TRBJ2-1	CASSRGQDNEQFF	TGTGCCAGCAGCCGGGGACAGGACAATGAGCAGTTCTTC
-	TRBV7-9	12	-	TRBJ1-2	CASSYTGSGYTF	TGTGCCAGCAGCTACACAGGGTCCGGCTACACCTTC
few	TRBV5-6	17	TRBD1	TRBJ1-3	CASSLRETGGAGNTIYF	TGTGCCAGCAGCTTGCGGGAGACAGGGGGAGCTGGAAACACCATATATTTT
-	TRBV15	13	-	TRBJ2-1	CATSSNGYDEQFF	TGTGCCACCAGCAGTAACGGTTACGATGAGCAGTTCTTC
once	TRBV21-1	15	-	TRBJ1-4	CASSRAPATNEKLFF	TGTGCCAGCAGCAGGGCCCCTGCAACTAATGAAAAACTGTTTTTT
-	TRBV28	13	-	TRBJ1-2	CASSFGAAGRYTF	TGTGCCAGCAGTTTTGGGGCGGCTGGCCGCTACACCTTC
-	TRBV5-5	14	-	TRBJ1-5	CASSLGTGNQPQHF	TGTGCCAGCAGCTTGGGAACAGGTAATCAGCCCCAGCATTTT
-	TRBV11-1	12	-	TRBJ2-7	CASSSIGYEQYF	TGTGCCAGCAGCTCTATAGGTTACGAGCAGTACTTC
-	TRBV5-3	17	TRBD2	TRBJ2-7	CARSRTVTSGTVGPEYF	TGTGCCAGAAGCCGAACTGTGACTAGCGGGACGGTGGGACCCGAGTACTTC
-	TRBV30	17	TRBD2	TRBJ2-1	CAWSAHAGGESYNEQFF	TGTGCCTGGAGTGCACACGCCGGGGGGGAATCCTACAATGAGCAGTTCTTC
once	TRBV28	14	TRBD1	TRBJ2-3	CASMDRGGTDTQYF	TGTGCCAGCATGGACAGGGGCGGCACAGATACGCAGTATTTT
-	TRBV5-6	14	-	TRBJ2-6	CATVRGSGANVLTF	TGTGCCACCGTTAGGGGATCTGGGGCCAACGTCCTGACTTTC
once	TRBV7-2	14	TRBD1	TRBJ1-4	CASSFRQGDEKLFF	TGTGCCAGCAGCTTTAGACAGGGCGATGAAAAACTGTTTTTT
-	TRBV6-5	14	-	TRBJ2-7	CASSYFRGTYEQYF	TGTGCCAGCAGTTATTTTCGGGGCACCTACGAGCAGTACTTC
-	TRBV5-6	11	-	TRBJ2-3	CASSKSGDLYF	TGTGCCAGCAGTAAGTCGGGAGATCTGTATTTT
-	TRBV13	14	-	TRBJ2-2	CASSPDWYTGELFF	TGTGCCAGCAGCCCCGACTGGTACACCGGGGAGCTGTTTTTT
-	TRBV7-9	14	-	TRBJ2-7	CASSGLRGLAEQYF	TGTGCCAGCAGCGGATTACGGGGGTTAGCCGAGCAGTACTTC
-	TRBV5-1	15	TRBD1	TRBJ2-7	CASSPTGTGGNEQYF	TGCGCCAGCAGCCCAACCGGGACAGGGGGAAACGAGCAGTACTTC
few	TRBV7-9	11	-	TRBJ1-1	CASSLRTEAFF	TGTGCCAGCAGCTTAAGGACTGAAGCTTTCTTT
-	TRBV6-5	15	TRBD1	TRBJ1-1	CASKRNRGINTEAFF	TGTGCCAGCAAACGGAACAGGGGAATCAACACTGAAGCTTTCTTT
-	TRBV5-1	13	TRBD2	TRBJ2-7	CASKTSPFYEQYF	TGCGCCAGCAAGACTAGCCCTTTCTACGAGCAGTACTTC
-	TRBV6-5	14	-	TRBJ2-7	CASSAQKEGYEQYF	TGTGCCAGCAGTGCGCAGAAAGAGGGCTACGAGCAGTACTTC
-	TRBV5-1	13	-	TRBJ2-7	CASSLGSGYEQYF	TGCGCCAGCAGCTTGGGGTCCGGGTACGAGCAGTACTTC
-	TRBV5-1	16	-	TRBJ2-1	CASSLGAGISYNEQFF	TGCGCCAGCAGCTTGGGAGCGGGTATCTCCTACAATGAGCAGTTCTTC
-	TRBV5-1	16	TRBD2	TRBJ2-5	CASSLAGGPRQETQYF	TGCGCCAGCAGCTTGGCGGGAGGGCCTCGCCAAGAGACCCAGTACTTC
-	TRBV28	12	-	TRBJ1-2	CASSFGPGGYTF	TGTGCCAGCAGTTTCGGACCAGGAGGCTACACCTTC
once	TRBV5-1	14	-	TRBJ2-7	CASSWGTPSYEQYF	TGCGCCAGCAGCTGGGGGACACCTTCCTACGAGCAGTACTTC